These T cell receptor beta chains were read from a single sample in a study of T cell changes during pregnancy in multiple sclerosis. Measured with immunoSEQ multiplex PCR; TCRdb has only the in-frame clones, and not every one. There are around 100,000 clones in the sample; 85% to 95% occur only once, and approximately 1% lies in the top ten. Sequenced here: peripheral blood, sampled before pregnancy. These receptors all come from a female donor with multiple sclerosis, enrolled in a pregnancy study. The CDR3 runs from the conserved cysteine through the conserved F or W. A D gene is named only where the DNA matches it firmly. Only part of the rows carry a size: once, few, many, or a class if the clone is expanded.

v_call	clone_size	j_call	d_call	cdr3_nt	cdr3_aa
TRBV30	-	TRBJ2-1	-	TGTGCCTGGAGGAGGGTTAATGAGCAGTTCTTC	CAWRRVNEQFF
TRBV4-2	-	TRBJ2-2	-	TGTGCCAGCAGCCAAGTGGCCAGGGGAACCGGGGAGCTGTTTTTT	CASSQVARGTGELFF
TRBV5-1	-	TRBJ2-1	TRBD2	TGCGCCAGCAGCTTGGGGGGACTAGCGGACAATGAGCAGTTCTTC	CASSLGGLADNEQFF
TRBV11-2	once	TRBJ1-1	TRBD1	TGTGCCAGCAGCCCCGGACAGGGGATCACTGAAGCTTTCTTT	CASSPGQGITEAFF
TRBV27	-	TRBJ2-3	-	TGTGCCAGCAGTTGGGGCCCTTCAGGACGAGATACGCAGTATTTT	CASSWGPSGRDTQYF
TRBV4-2	-	TRBJ2-1	TRBD2	TGTGCCAGCAGTTTGGCGGGAGATGAGCAGTTCTTC	CASSLAGDEQFF
TRBV6-5	-	TRBJ2-2	-	TGTGCCAGCAGTTACTCGAGAACCGGGGAGCTGTTTTTT	CASSYSRTGELFF
TRBV7-9	few	TRBJ2-4	-	TGTGCCAGCAGCCCACCCCGGGGATCCGATAAAAACATTCAGTACTTC	CASSPPRGSDKNIQYF
TRBV7-6	-	TRBJ2-7	TRBD2	TGTGCCAGCAGCTCAATAGCGGGGCGCTCCTACGAGCAGTACTTC	CASSSIAGRSYEQYF
TRBV5-1	once	TRBJ1-1	-	TGCGCCAGCAGCTTGAACAGCTTCACTGAAGCTTTCTTT	CASSLNSFTEAFF
TRBV6-5	-	TRBJ2-6	-	TGTGCCAGCAGGAGGGCTGGGGCCAACGTCCTGACTTTC	CASRRAGANVLTF
TRBV7-2	-	TRBJ1-2	TRBD1	TGTGCCAGCAGCCCATTCGGACAGGGTCCTAACTATGGCTACACCTTC	CASSPFGQGPNYGYTF
TRBV7-8	-	TRBJ2-2	-	TGTGCCAGCGTTTACAACGGGGAGCTGTTTTTT	CASVYNGELFF
TRBV5-6	-	TRBJ1-1	-	TGTGCCAGCAGCCGCTACGTAGGGGTCGGAGCTTTCTTT	CASSRYVGVGAFF
TRBV10-3	-	TRBJ2-7	-	TGTGCCATCAGTTCCCGGGAGCTCTACGAGCAGTACTTC	CAISSRELYEQYF
TRBV11-2	-	TRBJ2-7	-	TGTGCCAGCAGCCCGTTCCGACCGGGAGAGCAGTACTTC	CASSPFRPGEQYF
TRBV27	-	TRBJ1-2	-	TGTGCCAGCAGTTTAAGCAGGGGACGTTATGGCTACACCTTC	CASSLSRGRYGYTF
TRBV30	-	TRBJ1-4	TRBD1	TGTGCCTGGAGTCTATACAGGGGTCCCAATGAAAAACTGTTTTTT	CAWSLYRGPNEKLFF
TRBV6-1	-	TRBJ2-3	TRBD1	TGTGCCAGCAGTGAAGGACAGGGGGCAGATACGCAGTATTTT	CASSEGQGADTQYF
TRBV5-8	-	TRBJ2-3	-	TGTGCCACCTCCCCAGGGATCCAGACGCAGTATTTT	CATSPGIQTQYF
TRBV19	-	TRBJ1-1	TRBD1	TGTGCCAGTAGGGGGGACAGGGTGCCTGAAGCTTTCTTT	CASRGDRVPEAFF
TRBV5-1	-	TRBJ2-7	TRBD2	TGCGCCAGCAGCTTTTTCACGGGAGGGCCCGAGCAGTACTTC	CASSFFTGGPEQYF
TRBV5-1	-	TRBJ1-2	TRBD1	TGCGCCAGCAGCTTGTTTTTGAACAGAACCGGGACAGGGGAAGTTTTGGATGGCTACACCTTC	CASSLFLNRTGTGEVLDGYTF
TRBV29-1	-	TRBJ1-1	-	TGCAGCGTTGACGTTAGGGGAGGGGACACTGAAGCTTTCTTT	CSVDVRGGDTEAFF
TRBV7-3	-	TRBJ2-5	TRBD2	TGTGCCAGCAGTCTAGCGGGAGCTTGGTGGGAGACCCAGTACTTC	CASSLAGAWWETQYF
TRBV9	-	TRBJ1-4	TRBD1	TGTGCCAGCAGCGTATCAGGGACAGGGGATGAAAAACTGTTTTTT	CASSVSGTGDEKLFF
TRBV2	-	TRBJ1-1	-	TGTGCCAGCAGTGAGGAGGGAGACACTGAAGCTTTCTTT	CASSEEGDTEAFF
TRBV9	-	TRBJ2-1	TRBD2	TGTGCCAGCAGCGTAGGACTAGCTAATGAGCAGTTCTTC	CASSVGLANEQFF
TRBV4-1	-	TRBJ2-3	-	TGCGCCAGCAGCCACCTGGGAGCGGGCTCCACAGATACGCAGTATTTT	CASSHLGAGSTDTQYF
TRBV4-3	once	TRBJ1-5	-	TGCGCCAGCAGCCAAGATCCCGGGGGGGGTCAGCCCCAGCATTTT	CASSQDPGGGQPQHF
TRBV13	-	TRBJ2-3	TRBD1	TGTGCCAGCAGCCCAGGGACAGTAGTCACAGATACGCAGTATTTT	CASSPGTVVTDTQYF
TRBV2	few	TRBJ1-1	-	TGTGCCAGCAGTGATGGAGGCAGGAAAACTGAAGCTTTCTTT	CASSDGGRKTEAFF
TRBV5-1	-	TRBJ2-7	-	TGCGCCAGCAGCCCGACATCCTACGAGCAGTACTTC	CASSPTSYEQYF
TRBV27	-	TRBJ1-1	-	TGTGCCAGCAGGCCTTTGGGCCCTCACACTGAAGCTTTCTTT	CASRPLGPHTEAFF
TRBV30	-	TRBJ2-6	TRBD1	TGTGCCTGGATTAACAGGGGTCGGTCTGGGGCCAACGTCCTGACTTTC	CAWINRGRSGANVLTF
TRBV7-8	-	TRBJ2-7	TRBD1	TGTGCCAGCAGCCACGACAGGGCCGAGCAGTACTTC	CASSHDRAEQYF
TRBV19	-	TRBJ2-7	TRBD1	TGTGCCAGTAGTATAGGGACAGGGGCCTCCTACGAGCAGTACTTC	CASSIGTGASYEQYF
TRBV4-1	once	TRBJ1-2	-	TGCGCCAGCAGCCAAGATTCAGGGTTTGAGTATGGCTACACCTTC	CASSQDSGFEYGYTF
TRBV27	-	TRBJ2-5	TRBD2	TGTGCCAGCAGTTTACAAGGCAGTGGGGGGGCCCAGTACTTC	CASSLQGSGGAQYF
TRBV4-3	-	TRBJ2-2	-	TGCGCCAGCAGCCAAGTGGGCAGGAACACCGGGGAGCTGTTTTTT	CASSQVGRNTGELFF
TRBV19	-	TRBJ1-5	TRBD1	TGTGCCAGTAGTGCCGGGACAGGGGTTCAGCCCCAGCATTTT	CASSAGTGVQPQHF
TRBV7-9	-	TRBJ2-1	-	TGTGCCAGCAGCTTAGGGATGAGTGGGCGAAGCTCCTACAATGAGCAGTTCTTC	CASSLGMSGRSSYNEQFF
TRBV4-3	-	TRBJ2-1	TRBD2	TGCGCCAGCAGCCAAGATCTCCCTAGCGGGAGCGATGAGCAGTTCTTC	CASSQDLPSGSDEQFF
TRBV19	-	TRBJ1-1	-	TGTGCCAGTAGTACGCAGGTCCTCACTGAAGCTTTCTTT	CASSTQVLTEAFF
TRBV19	-	TRBJ2-7	-	TGTGCCAGTAGTATTCCGGGACTGAACTACGAGCAGTACTTC	CASSIPGLNYEQYF
TRBV19	-	TRBJ1-5	-	TGTGCCAGTAGTACTCAGGGGAGTAATCAGCCCCAGCATTTT	CASSTQGSNQPQHF
TRBV6-5	-	TRBJ1-1	-	TGTGCCAGCAGTTACACAGGGTCAATAGGGAACACTGAAGCTTTCTTT	CASSYTGSIGNTEAFF
TRBV19	-	TRBJ2-2	-	TGTGCCAGTAGTCTCCTCACCGGGGAGCTGTTTTTT	CASSLLTGELFF
TRBV7-8	-	TRBJ1-2	-	TGTGCCAGCAGCTTAGAGGGCGGGGGCTACACCTTC	CASSLEGGGYTF
TRBV2	few	TRBJ2-3	TRBD1	TGTGCCAGCAGTGAAAGAGGGGACAGGGCCACAGATACGCAGTATTTT	CASSERGDRATDTQYF
TRBV30	-	TRBJ1-5	-	TGTGCCTGCGGCCAGGGAAGCAATCAGCCCCAGCATTTT	CACGQGSNQPQHF
TRBV12-5	-	TRBJ2-7	TRBD1	TGTGCTAGTGGTGTACCGACAGGGTACGAGCAGTACTTC	CASGVPTGYEQYF
TRBV27	-	TRBJ1-5	-	TGTGCCAGCAGTTTTTCGGTTATTCAGCCCCAGCATTTT	CASSFSVIQPQHF
TRBV4-3	-	TRBJ2-6	-	TGCGCCAGCAGCCAACATACCAAGGGGACTGGGGCCAACGTCCTGACTTTC	CASSQHTKGTGANVLTF
TRBV9	-	TRBJ2-1	-	TGTGCCAGCAGCGTAGGCACTAACCAAATAGCCAATGAGCAGTTCTTC	CASSVGTNQIANEQFF
TRBV19	few	TRBJ1-5	-	TGTGCCAGTAGGGGCGTGGGCAATCAGCCCCAGCATTTT	CASRGVGNQPQHF
TRBV5-1	-	TRBJ1-1	TRBD1	TGCGCCAGCAGTCTCACATCCGGGCCGACAGGGCGAAACACTGAAGCTTTCTTT	CASSLTSGPTGRNTEAFF
TRBV29-1	-	TRBJ2-5	TRBD1	TGCAGCGTCGACAGGGGGCTCGAGACCCAGTACTTC	CSVDRGLETQYF
TRBV4-2	-	TRBJ2-2	TRBD2	TGTGCCAGCAGCCAAGGGAATGGCGGGAGAATCGGGGAGCTGTTTTTT	CASSQGNGGRIGELFF
TRBV30	-	TRBJ1-6	-	TGTGCCTGGAGTGTACGGGCCTCTGGGGGCGATTCACCCCTCCACTTT	CAWSVRASGGDSPLHF